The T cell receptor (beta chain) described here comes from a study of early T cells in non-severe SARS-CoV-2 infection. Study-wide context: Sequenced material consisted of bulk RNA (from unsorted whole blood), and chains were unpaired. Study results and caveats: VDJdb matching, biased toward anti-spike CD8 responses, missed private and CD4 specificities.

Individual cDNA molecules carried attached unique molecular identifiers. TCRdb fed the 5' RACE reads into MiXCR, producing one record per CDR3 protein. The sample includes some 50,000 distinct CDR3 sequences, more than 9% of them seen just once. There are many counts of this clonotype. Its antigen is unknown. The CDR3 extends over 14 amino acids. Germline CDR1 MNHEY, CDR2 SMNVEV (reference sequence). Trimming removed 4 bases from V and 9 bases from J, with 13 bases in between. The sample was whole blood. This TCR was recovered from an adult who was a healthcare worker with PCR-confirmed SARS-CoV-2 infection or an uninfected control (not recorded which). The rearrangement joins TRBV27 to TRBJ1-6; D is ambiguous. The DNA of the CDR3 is TGTGCCAGCAGTTACCGCGGGGATAGTTCACCCCTCCACTTT. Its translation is CASSYRGDSSPLHF.